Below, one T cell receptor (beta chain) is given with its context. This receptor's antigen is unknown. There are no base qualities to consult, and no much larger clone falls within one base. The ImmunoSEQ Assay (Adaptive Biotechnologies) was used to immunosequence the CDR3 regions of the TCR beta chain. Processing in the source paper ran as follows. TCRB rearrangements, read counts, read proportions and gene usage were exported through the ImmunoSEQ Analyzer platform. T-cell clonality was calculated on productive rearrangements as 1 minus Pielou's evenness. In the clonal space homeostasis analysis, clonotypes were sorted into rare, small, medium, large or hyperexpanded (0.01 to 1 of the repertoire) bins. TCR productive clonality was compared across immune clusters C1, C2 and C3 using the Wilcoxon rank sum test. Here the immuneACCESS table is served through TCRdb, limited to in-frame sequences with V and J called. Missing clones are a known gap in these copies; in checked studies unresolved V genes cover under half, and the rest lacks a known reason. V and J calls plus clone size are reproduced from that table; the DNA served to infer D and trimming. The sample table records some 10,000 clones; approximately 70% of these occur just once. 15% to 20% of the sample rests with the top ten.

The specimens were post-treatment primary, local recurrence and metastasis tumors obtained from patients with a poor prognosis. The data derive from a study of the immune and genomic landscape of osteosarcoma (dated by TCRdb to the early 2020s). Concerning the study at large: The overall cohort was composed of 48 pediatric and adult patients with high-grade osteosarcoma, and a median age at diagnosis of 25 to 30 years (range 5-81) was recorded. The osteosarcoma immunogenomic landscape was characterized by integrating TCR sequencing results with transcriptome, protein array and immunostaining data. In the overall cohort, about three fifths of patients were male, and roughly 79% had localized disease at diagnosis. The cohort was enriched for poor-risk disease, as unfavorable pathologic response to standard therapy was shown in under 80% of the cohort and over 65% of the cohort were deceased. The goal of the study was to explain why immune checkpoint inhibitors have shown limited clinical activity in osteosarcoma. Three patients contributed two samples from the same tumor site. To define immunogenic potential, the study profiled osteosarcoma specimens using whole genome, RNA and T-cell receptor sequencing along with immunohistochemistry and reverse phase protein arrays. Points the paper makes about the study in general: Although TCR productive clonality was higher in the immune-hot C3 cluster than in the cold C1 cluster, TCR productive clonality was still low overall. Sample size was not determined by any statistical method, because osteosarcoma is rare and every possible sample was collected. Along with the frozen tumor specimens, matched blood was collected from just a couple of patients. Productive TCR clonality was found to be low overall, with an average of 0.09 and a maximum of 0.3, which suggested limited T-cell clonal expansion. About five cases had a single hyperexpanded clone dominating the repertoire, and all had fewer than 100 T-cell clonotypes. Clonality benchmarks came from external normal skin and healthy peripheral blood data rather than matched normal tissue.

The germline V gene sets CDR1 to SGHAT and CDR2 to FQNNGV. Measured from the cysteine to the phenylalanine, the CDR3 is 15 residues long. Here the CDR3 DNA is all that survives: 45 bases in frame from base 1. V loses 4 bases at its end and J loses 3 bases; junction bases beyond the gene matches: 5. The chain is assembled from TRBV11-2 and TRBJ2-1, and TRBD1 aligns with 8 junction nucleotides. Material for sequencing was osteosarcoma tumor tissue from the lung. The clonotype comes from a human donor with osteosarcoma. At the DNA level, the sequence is TGTGCCAGCAGCTCGCAGACAGGGGACTACAATGAGCAGTTCTTC. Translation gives CASSSQTGDYNEQFF.